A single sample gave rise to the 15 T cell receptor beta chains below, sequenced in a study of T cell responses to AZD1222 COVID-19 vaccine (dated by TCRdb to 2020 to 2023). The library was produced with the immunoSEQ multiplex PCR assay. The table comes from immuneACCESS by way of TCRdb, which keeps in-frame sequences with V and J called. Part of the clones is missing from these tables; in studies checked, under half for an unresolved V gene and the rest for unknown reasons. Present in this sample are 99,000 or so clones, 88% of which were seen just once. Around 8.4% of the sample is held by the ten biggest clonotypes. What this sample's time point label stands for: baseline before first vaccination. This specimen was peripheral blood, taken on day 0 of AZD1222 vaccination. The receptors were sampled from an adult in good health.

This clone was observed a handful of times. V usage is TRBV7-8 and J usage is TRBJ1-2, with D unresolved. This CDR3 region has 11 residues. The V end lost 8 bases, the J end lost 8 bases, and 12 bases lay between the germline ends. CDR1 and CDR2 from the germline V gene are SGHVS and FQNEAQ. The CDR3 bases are TGTGCCAGCCGAGTTGGAGTAGGCTACACCTTC. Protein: CASRVGVGYTF.

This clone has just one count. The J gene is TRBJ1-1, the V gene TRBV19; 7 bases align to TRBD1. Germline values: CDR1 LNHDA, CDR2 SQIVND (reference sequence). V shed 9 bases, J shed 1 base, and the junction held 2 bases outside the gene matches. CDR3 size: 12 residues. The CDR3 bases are TGTGCCAGCGACAGGGAGAACACTGAAGCTTTCTTT. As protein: CASDRENTEAFF.

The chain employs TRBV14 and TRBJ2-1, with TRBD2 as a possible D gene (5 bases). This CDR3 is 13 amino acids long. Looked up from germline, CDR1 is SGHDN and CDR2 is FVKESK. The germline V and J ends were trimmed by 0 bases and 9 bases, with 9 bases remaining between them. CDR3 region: CASSQELASEQFF. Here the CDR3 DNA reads TGTGCCAGCAGCCAAGAGCTAGCCAGTGAGCAGTTCTTC.

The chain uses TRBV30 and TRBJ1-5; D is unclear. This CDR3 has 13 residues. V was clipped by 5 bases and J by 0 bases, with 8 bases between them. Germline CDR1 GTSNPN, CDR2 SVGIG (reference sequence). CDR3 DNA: TGTGCCTGGGCGACCGATAGCAATCAGCCCCAGCATTTT. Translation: CAWATDSNQPQHF. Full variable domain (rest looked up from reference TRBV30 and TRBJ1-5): SQTIHQWPATLVQPVGSPLSLECTVEGTSNPNLYWYRQAAGRGLQLLFYSVGIGQISSEVPQNLSASRPQDRQFILSSKKLLLSDSGFYLCAWATDSNQPQHFGDGTRLSIL.

The CDR3 coding sequence is TGTGCCAGCAGTTCTAGCGGGAGGAGAAACGAGCAGTACTTC. Its protein product is CASSSSGRRNEQYF. This chain uses TRBV7-6 with TRBJ2-7; 11 positions agree with TRBD2. With V trimmed by 6 bases and J by 5 bases, 6 bases remained unmatched. Looked up from germline, CDR1 is SGHVS and CDR2 is FNYEAQ. The CDR3 sequence is 14 residues long.

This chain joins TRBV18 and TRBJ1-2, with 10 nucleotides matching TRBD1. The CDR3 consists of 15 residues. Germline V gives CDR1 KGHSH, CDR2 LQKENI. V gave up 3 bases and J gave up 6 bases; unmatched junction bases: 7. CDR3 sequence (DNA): TGTGCCAGCTCACCCAGCCGGGACAGGGGTGATGGCTACACCTTC. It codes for CASSPSRDRGDGYTF.

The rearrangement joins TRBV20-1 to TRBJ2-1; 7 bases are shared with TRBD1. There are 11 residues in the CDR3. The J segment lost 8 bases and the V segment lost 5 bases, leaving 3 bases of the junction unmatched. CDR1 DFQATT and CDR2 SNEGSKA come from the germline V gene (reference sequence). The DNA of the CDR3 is TGCAGTGCTTACAGGGGTGATGAGCAGTTCTTC. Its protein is CSAYRGDEQFF.

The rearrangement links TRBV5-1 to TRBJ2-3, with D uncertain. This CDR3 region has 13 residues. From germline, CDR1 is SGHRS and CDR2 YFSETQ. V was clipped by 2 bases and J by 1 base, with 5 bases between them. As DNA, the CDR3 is TGCGCCAGCAGCTTCAAAGGCACAGATACGCAGTATTTT. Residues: CASSFKGTDTQYF. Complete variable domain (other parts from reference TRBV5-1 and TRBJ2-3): KAGVTQTPRYLIKTRGQQVTLSCSPISGHRSVSWYQQTPGQGLQFLFEYFSETQRNKGNFPGRFSGRQFSNSRSEMNVSTLELGDSALYLCASSFKGTDTQYFGPGTRLTVL.

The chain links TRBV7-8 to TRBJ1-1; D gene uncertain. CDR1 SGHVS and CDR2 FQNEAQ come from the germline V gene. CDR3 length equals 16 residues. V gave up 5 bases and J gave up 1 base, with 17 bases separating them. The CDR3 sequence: CASSPLEGAANTEAFF. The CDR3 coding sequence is TGTGCCAGCAGCCCCTTGGAAGGAGCGGCGAACACTGAAGCTTTCTTT.

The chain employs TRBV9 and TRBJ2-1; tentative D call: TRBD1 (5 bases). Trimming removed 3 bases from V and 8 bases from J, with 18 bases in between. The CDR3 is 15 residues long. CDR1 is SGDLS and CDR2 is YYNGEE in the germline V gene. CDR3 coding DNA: TGTGCCAGCAGCGAGAAGGGGTCCAGATATGATGAGCAGTTCTTC. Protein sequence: CASSEKGSRYDEQFF.

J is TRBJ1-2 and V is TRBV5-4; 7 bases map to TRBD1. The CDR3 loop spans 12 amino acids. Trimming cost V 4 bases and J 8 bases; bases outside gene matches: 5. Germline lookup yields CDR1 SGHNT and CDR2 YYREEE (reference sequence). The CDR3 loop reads CASSGTGDGYTF. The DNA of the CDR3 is TGTGCCAGCAGCGGTACAGGGGACGGCTACACCTTC.

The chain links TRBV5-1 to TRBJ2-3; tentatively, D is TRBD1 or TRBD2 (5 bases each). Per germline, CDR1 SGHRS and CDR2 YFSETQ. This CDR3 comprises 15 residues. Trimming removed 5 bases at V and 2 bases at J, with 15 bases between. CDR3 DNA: TGCGCCAGCAGTCGGGGACGGGACCCCACAGATACGCAGTATTTT. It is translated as CASSRGRDPTDTQYF. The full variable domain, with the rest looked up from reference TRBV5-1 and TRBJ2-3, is KAGVTQTPRYLIKTRGQQVTLSCSPISGHRSVSWYQQTPGQGLQFLFEYFSETQRNKGNFPGRFSGRQFSNSRSEMNVSTLELGDSALYLCASSRGRDPTDTQYFGPGTRLTVL.

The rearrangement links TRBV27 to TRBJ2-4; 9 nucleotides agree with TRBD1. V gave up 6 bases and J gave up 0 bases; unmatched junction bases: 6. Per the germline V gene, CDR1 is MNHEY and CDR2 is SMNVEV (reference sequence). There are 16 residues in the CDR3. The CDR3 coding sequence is TGTGCCAGCAGGGGGACAGGGACCGTAGCCAAAAACATTCAGTACTTC. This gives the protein CASRGTGTVAKNIQYF.

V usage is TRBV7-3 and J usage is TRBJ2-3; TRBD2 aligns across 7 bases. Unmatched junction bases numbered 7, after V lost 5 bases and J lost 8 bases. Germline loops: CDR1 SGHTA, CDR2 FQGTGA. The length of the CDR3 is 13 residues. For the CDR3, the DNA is TGTGCCAGCAGCCCAATCTCGGGAGGTACGCAGTATTTT. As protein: CASSPISGGTQYF.

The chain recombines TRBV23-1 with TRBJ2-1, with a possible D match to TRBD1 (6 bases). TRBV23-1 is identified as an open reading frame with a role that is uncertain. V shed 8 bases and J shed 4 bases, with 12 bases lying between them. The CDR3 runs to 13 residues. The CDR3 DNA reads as TGCGCCAGCGACAGGAGAAAATACAATGAGCAGTTCTTC. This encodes CASDRRKYNEQFF.